This T cell receptor beta chain was obtained from a study of blood T cell repertoires in COVID-19. V was clipped by 1 base and J by 0 bases, with 11 bases between them. The germline CDR1 and CDR2 sequences are SGHNT and YYREEE (reference sequence). The CDR3 is made up of 16 amino acids. Original analysis: Using reference gene primer amplification, nucleated cell counts were estimated. Assay used: immunoSEQ multiplex PCR; TCRdb lists only in-frame clones, some missing. The V and J calls and clone size come from that table; D and trimming were worked out from the DNA. The data show approximately 170,000 clones, about 88% seen once.

This sequence joins TRBV5-4 and TRBJ1-5; D unclear. The sequencing input was peripheral blood. This TCR came from a woman at least 80 years old with COVID-19, enrolled during active disease. The CDR3 region is CASSLKYRFSNQPQHF. The CDR3 DNA sequence: TGTGCCAGCAGCTTGAAATACAGATTTAGCAATCAGCCCCAGCATTTT.